This T cell receptor beta chain stems from a study of blood T cells in healthy people across ages. Alongside a J-beta primer mix, a sample-barcoded 5' primer served in a second PCR lasting roughly 6 to 12 cycles. Each cDNA molecule was tagged by a template-switch adaptor that had 12 random nucleotides. MiXCR, applied by TCRdb to the 5' RACE reads, yields one record per CDR3 protein. The sample includes some 1,800,000 distinct CDR3 sequences, about two fifths of them seen just once. This clonotype was seen a few times. Its specificity is not known. Study outcomes and limitations: Unsorted PBMC input precluded a conclusive naive versus antigen-experienced comparison. In the absence of known donor CMV status, changes in expanded clonotypes were possibly confounded.

There are 18 residues in the CDR3. Trimming at V came to 4 bases and at J to 3 bases, leaving 12 bases not matched to a gene. Germline V gene sequence: CDR1 LGHNA, CDR2 YNFKEQ. The rearrangement uses TRBV4-2 and TRBJ2-4; 10 nucleotides match TRBD1. The receptor was derived from a human donor in good health. The material sequenced was blood. The CDR3 nucleotides are TGTGCCAGCAGCCCCGGGGGGGGGACAGGGGCCGACAAAAACATTCAGTACTTC. Amino acid sequence: CASSPGGGTGADKNIQYF.